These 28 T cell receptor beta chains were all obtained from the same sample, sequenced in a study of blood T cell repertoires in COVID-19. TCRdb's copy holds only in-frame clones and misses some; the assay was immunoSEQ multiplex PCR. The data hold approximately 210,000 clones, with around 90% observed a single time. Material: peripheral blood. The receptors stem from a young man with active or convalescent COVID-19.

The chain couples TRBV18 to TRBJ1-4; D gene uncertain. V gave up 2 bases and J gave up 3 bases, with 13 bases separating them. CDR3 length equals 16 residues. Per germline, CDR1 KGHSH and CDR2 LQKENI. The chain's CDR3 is CASSPAVPTSNEKLFF. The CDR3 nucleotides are TGTGCCAGCTCACCAGCGGTCCCTACCTCTAATGAAAAACTGTTTTTT.

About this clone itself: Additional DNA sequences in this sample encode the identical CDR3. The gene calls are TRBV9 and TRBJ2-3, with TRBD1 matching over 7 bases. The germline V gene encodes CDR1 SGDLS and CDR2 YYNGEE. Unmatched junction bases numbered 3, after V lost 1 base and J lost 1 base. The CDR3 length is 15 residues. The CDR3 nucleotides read TGTGCCAGCAGCGTACGGCAGGGGGGCACAGATACGCAGTATTTT. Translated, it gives CASSVRQGGTDTQYF.

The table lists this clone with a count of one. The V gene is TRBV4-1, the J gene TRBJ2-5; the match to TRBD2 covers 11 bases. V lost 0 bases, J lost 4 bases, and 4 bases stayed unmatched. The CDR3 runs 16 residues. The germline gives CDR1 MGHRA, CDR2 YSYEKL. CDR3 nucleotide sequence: TGCGCCAGCAGCCAAGAAGCGGGGACTAGCGGAGAGACCCAGTACTTC. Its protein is CASSQEAGTSGETQYF.

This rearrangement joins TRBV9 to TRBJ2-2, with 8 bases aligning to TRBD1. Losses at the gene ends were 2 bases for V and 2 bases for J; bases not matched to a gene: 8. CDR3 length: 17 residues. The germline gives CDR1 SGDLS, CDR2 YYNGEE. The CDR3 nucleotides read TGTGCCAGCAGCGTCCCCAGGGACAGGACTAACACCGGGGAGCTGTTTTTT. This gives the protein CASSVPRDRTNTGELFF.

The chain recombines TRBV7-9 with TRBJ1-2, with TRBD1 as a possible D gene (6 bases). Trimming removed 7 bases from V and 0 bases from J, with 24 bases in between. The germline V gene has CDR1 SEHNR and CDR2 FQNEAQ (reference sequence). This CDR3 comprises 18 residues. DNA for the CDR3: TGTGCCAGCACCTCCCTTCCCCGGGACAAGTATTCTAACTATGGCTACACCTTC. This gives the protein CASTSLPRDKYSNYGYTF.

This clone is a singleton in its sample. In nucleotides, the CDR3 is TGTGCCAGCAGGGACCGGACAGGGGTAATAAACACTGAAGCTTTCTTT. Protein sequence: CASRDRTGVINTEAFF. The chain joins TRBV11-2 to TRBJ1-1, with 9 nucleotides matching TRBD1. Germline CDR1 SGHAT, CDR2 FQNNGV. Trimming removed 6 bases from V and 2 bases from J; junction bases left unmatched: 10. The CDR3 consists of 16 residues.

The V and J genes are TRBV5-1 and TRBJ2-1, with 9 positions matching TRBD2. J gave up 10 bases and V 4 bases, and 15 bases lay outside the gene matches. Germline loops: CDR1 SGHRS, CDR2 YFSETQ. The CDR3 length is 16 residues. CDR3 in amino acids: CASSLGGSSGIDEQFF. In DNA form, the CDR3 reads TGCGCCAGCAGCCTGGGAGGATCTAGCGGGATTGACGAGCAGTTCTTC.

In nucleotides, the CDR3 is TGTGCCTGGAGTCCCATGACAGATACGCAGTATTTT. Its protein is CAWSPMTDTQYF. The rearrangement joins TRBV30 to TRBJ2-3; D remains unclear. CDR3 size: 12 residues. In germline, CDR1 is GTSNPN, CDR2 SVGIG (reference sequence). Trimming left V 2 bases short and J 3 bases short, with 6 bases between.

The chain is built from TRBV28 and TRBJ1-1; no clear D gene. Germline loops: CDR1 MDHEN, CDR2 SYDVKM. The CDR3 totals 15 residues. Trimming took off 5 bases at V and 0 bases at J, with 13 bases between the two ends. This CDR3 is CASSPPRAMNTEAFF. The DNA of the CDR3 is TGTGCCAGCAGTCCCCCCCGAGCTATGAACACTGAAGCTTTCTTT.

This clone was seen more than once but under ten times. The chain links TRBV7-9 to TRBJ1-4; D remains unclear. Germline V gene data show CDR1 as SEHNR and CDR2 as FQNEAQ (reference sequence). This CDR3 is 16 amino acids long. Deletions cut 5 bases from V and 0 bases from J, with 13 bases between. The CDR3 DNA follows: TGTGCCAGCAGCGAAGAGGATGGCCCAACTAATGAAAAACTGTTTTTT. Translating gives CASSEEDGPTNEKLFF. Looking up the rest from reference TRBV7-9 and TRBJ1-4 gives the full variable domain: DTGVSQNPRHKITKRGQNVTFRCDPISEHNRLYWYRQTLGQGPEFLTYFQNEAQLEKSRLLSDRFSAERPKGSFSTLEIQRTEQGDSAMYLCASSEEDGPTNEKLFFGSGTQLSVL.

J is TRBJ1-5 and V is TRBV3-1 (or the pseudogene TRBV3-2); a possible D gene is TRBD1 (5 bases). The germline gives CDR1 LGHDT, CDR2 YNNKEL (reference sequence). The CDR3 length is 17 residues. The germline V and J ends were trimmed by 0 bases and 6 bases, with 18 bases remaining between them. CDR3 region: CASSQDPPNQGSQPQHF. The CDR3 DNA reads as TGTGCCAGCAGCCAAGATCCCCCGAATCAGGGAAGTCAGCCCCAGCATTTT.

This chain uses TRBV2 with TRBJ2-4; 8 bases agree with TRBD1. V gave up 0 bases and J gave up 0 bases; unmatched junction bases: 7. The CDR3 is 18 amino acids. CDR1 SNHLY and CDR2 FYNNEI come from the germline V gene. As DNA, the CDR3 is TGTGCCAGCAGTGAAGCGTCGACAGGGGTGGTAGCCAAAAACATTCAGTACTTC. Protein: CASSEASTGVVAKNIQYF.

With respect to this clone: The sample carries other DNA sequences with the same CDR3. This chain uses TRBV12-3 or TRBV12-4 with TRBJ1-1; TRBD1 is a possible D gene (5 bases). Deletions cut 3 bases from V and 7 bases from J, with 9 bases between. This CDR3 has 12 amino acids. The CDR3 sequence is CASSLGGIEAFF. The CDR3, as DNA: TGTGCCAGCAGTTTGGGGGGGATTGAAGCTTTCTTT.

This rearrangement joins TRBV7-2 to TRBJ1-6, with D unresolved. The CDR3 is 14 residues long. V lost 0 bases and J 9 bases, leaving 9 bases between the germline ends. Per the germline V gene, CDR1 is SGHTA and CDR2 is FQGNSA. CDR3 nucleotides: TGTGCCAGCAGCTTAGCGCGACCAGGTTCACCCCTCCACTTT. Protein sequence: CASSLARPGSPLHF.

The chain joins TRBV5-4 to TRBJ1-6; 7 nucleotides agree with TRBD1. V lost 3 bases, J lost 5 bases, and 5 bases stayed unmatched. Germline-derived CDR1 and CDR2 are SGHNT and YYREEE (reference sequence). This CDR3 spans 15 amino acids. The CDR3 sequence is CASSYAGTDNSPLHF. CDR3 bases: TGTGCCAGCAGCTACGCCGGGACAGATAATTCACCCCTCCACTTT.

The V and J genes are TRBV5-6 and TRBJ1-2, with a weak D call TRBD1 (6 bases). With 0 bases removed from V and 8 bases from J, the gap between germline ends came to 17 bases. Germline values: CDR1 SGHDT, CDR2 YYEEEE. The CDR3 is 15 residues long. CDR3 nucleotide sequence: TGTGCCAGCAGCTTGGTAGGGGGACGTCCGGAAGGCTACACCTTC. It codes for CASSLVGGRPEGYTF. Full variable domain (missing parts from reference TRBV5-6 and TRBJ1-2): DAGVTQSPTHLIKTRGQQVTLRCSPKSGHDTVSWYQQALGQGPQFIFQYYEEEERQRGNFPDRFSGHQFPNYSSELNVNALLLGDSALYLCASSLVGGRPEGYTFGSGTRLTVV.

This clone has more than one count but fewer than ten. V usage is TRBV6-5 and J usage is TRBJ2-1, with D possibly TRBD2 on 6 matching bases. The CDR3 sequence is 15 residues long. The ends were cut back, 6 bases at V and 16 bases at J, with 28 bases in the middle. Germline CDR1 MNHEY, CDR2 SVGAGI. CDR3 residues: CASSVREMRPPGEFF. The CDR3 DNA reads TGTGCCAGCAGCGTACGGGAGATGAGACCCCCGGGAGAATTCTTC.

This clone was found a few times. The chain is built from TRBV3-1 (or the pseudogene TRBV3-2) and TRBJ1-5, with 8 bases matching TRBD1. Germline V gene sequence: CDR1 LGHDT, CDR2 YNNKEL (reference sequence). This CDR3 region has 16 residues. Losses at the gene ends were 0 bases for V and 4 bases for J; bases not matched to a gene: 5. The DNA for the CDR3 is TGTGCCAGCAGCCAAGACAGGGGGCTATCGAATCAGCCCCAGCATTTT. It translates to CASSQDRGLSNQPQHF.

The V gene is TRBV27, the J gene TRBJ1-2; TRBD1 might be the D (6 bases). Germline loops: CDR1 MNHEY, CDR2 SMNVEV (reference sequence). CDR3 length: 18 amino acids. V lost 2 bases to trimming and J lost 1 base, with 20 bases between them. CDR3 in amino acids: CASSLRGGRGPHNYGYTF. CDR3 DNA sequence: TGTGCCAGCAGTTTAAGGGGGGGACGCGGCCCCCATAACTATGGCTACACCTTC.

The CDR3 sequence: CSVDSPEGLNYEQYF. CDR3 coding DNA: TGCAGCGTTGACTCGCCGGAGGGCCTTAACTACGAGCAGTACTTC. The J gene is TRBJ2-7, the V gene TRBV29-1; perhaps TRBD2 as D (6 bases). V was clipped by 3 bases and J by 3 bases, with 18 bases between them. In germline, CDR1 is SQVTM, CDR2 ANQGSEA. This CDR3 has 15 amino acids.

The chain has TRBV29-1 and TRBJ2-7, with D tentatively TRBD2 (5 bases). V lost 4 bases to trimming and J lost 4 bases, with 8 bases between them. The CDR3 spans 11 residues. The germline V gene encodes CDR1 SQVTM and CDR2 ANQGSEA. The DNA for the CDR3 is TGCAGCGTTGGCGGGTATTACGAGCAGTACTTC. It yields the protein CSVGGYYEQYF.

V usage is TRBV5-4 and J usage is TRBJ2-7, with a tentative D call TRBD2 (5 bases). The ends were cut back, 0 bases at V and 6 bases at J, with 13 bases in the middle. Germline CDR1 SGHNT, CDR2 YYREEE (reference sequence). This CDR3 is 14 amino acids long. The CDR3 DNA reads TGTGCCAGCAGCTTGGGAGGGCTCCCCGGCGAGCAGTACTTC. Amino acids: CASSLGGLPGEQYF. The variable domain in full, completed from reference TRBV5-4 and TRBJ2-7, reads ETGVTQSPTHLIKTRGQQVTLRCSSQSGHNTVSWYQQALGQGPQFIFQYYREEENGRGNFPPRFSGLQFPNYSSELNVNALELDDSALYLCASSLGGLPGEQYFGPGTRLTVT.

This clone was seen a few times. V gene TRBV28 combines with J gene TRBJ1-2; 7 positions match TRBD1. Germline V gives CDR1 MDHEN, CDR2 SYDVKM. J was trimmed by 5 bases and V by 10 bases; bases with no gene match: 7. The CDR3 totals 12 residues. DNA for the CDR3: TGTGCCACTTGGGGACAGTCGTATGGCTACACCTTC. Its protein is CATWGQSYGYTF.

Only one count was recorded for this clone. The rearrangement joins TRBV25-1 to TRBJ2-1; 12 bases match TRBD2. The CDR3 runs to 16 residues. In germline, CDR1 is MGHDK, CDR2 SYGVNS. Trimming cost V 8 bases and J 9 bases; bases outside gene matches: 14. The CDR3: CASAVLAGGLDGEQFF. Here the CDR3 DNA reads TGTGCCAGCGCCGTACTAGCGGGGGGTTTAGATGGTGAGCAGTTCTTC.

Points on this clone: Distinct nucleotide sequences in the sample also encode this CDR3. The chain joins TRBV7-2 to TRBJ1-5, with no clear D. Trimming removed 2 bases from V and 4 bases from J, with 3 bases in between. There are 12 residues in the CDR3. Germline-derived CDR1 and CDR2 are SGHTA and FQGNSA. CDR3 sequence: CASSLLNQPQHF. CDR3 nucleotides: TGTGCCAGCAGCTTACTAAATCAGCCCCAGCATTTT. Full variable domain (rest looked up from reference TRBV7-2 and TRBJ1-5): GAGVSQSPSNKVTEKGKDVELRCDPISGHTALYWYRQSLGQGLEFLIYFQGNSAPDKSGLPSDRFSAERTGGSVSTLTIQRTQQEDSAVYLCASSLLNQPQHFGDGTRLSIL.

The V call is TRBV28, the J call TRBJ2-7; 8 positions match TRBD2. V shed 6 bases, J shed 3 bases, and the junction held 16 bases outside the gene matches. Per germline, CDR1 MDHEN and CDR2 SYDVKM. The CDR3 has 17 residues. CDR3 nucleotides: TGTGCCAGCAGCTCCTTTCGTCGGGGGGGGCCGAACTACGAGCAGTACTTC. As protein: CASSSFRRGGPNYEQYF.

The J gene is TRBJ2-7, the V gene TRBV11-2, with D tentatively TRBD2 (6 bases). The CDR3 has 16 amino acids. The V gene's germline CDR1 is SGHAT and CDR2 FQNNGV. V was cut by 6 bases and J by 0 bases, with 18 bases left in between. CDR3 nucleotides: TGTGCCAGCAGTTTCCTGCTGCGGGGTAGCTCCTACGAGCAGTACTTC. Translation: CASSFLLRGSSYEQYF.

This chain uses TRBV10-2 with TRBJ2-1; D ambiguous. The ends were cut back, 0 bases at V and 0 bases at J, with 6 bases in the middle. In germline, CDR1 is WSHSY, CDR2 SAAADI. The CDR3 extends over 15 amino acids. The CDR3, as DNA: TGCGCCAGCAGTGAGTCCCTAAACTCCTACAATGAGCAGTTCTTC. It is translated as CASSESLNSYNEQFF.